This TCR beta chain was recovered during a study of blood T cell repertoires in COVID-19. Across the whole study: Acute and convalescent COVID-19 specimens originated in the United States, Italy and Spain. PBMCs, B-cell-depleted T cells, or T cells provided the cDNA or gDNA that made up the material.

Source study methods: Amplifying reference gene primers gave estimates of nucleated cell counts. Method: immunoSEQ multiplex PCR; TCRdb's copy keeps in-frame clones and lacks some. That table is the source of V, J and clone size, and D and trimming were worked out from the DNA. The table lists fewer than 200,000 clones, roughly 87% of them singletons. V lost 8 bases to trimming and J lost 6 bases, with 7 bases between them. Germline V gene lookup returns CDR1 SNHLY and CDR2 FYNNEI. This CDR3 is 11 amino acids long. This TCR was sampled from a woman in her fifties or sixties who had recovered from COVID-19. The gene calls are TRBV2 and TRBJ1-4; D unresolved. The sample consisted of peripheral blood. In DNA form, the CDR3 reads TGTGCCAGCTTCCGGGATGAAAAACTGTTTTTT. Encoded protein: CASFRDEKLFF.